This is a list of T cell receptor beta chains from one sample in a study of T-cell memory formation after mild COVID-19. MiXCR, applied by TCRdb to the 5' RACE reads, yields one record per CDR3 protein. The sample yields under 550,000 distinct CDR3 sequences, about 20% seen once. Sequenced: PBMCs or a T cell subset sorted from them (not recorded which). The receptor source for this set is a man aged 18 to 30 who had mild COVID-19 (a few samples of this study predate the infection). Cell type and time point are not known. CDR3s include the opening cysteine and the closing phenylalanine or tryptophan. D genes are given only for firm matches. Only some rows state a clone size, as once, few, many or a class for expanded clones.

CDR3 length | J gene | V gene | D gene | clone size | CDR3 DNA | CDR3 protein
15 | TRBJ2-5 | TRBV7-9 | TRBD2 | many | TGTGCCAGCAGCTTACAGCGGGGTTGGCAAGAGACCCAGTACTTC | CASSLQRGWQETQYF
17 | TRBJ2-3 | TRBV4-1 | . | few | TGCGCCAGCAGCCAAGATATCATCGACAGAAAGGTAGATACGCAGTATTTT | CASSQDIIDRKVDTQYF
12 | TRBJ1-2 | TRBV21-1 | . | . | TGTGCCAGCAGCATATCAGCGGATGGCTACACCTTC | CASSISADGYTF
12 | TRBJ2-1 | TRBV27 | . | . | TGTGCTACTTCGGACCCGTACGATGAGCAGTTCTTC | CATSDPYDEQFF
14 | TRBJ2-7 | TRBV7-6 | . | few | TGTGCCAGCAGTCCGAAGTTCACGGCAGGGGAGCAGTACTTC | CASSPKFTAGEQYF
17 | TRBJ2-5 | TRBV12-3/TRBV12-4 | . | . | TGTGCCAGCAGTCCCGGACGGACAACCTCCTTCCAAGAGACCCAGTACTTC | CASSPGRTTSFQETQYF
14 | TRBJ1-6 | TRBV20-1 | . | . | TGCAGTGCTAGATGGGGTCCGGGTAATTCACCCCTCCACTTT | CSARWGPGNSPLHF
13 | TRBJ2-5 | TRBV10-3 | . | . | TGTGCCCTCCCGGGGGGCATTCGAAAGACCCAGTACTTC | CALPGGIRKTQYF
13 | TRBJ1-6 | TRBV20-1 | TRBD1 | few | TGCAGTGCTGGCAGGGGGGAGAATTCACCCCTCCACTTT | CSAGRGENSPLHF
17 | TRBJ2-3 | TRBV2 | . | . | TGTGCCAGCAGTGAGTACCCAGGGGCCACTGCCACAGATACGCAGTATTTT | CASSEYPGATATDTQYF
13 | TRBJ1-4 | TRBV7-2 | . | few | TGTGCCAGCAGCTTAGCAGGCAGTGAAAAACTGTTTTTT | CASSLAGSEKLFF
14 | TRBJ2-7 | TRBV12-3/TRBV12-4 | TRBD1 | few | TGTGCCAGCAGCAACGGACAGGGGGTAGGCGAGCAGTACTTC | CASSNGQGVGEQYF
14 | TRBJ2-3 | TRBV5-1 | . | . | TGCGCCAGCAGCTTCCAGGGTGAGGCGGATACGCAGTATTTT | CASSFQGEADTQYF
15 | TRBJ2-5 | TRBV14 | TRBD1 | few | TGTGCCAGCAGCGACGACAGGGGGCGATTGGAGACCCAGTACTTC | CASSDDRGRLETQYF
15 | TRBJ2-3 | TRBV9 | TRBD2 | . | TGTGCCAGCAGCGTAGACGGGGGGGCAAGAGATACGCAGTATTTT | CASSVDGGARDTQYF
14 | TRBJ1-1 | TRBV9 | . | few | TGTGCCAGCAGCGTAGAACACAAGAACACTGAAGCTTTCTTT | CASSVEHKNTEAFF
15 | TRBJ1-5 | TRBV7-2 | . | few | TGTGCCAGCAGCTTCGCGGGGGGCTTTAATCAGCCCCAGCATTTT | CASSFAGGFNQPQHF
13 | TRBJ2-5 | TRBV5-1 | . | . | TGCGCCAGCAGCTTCCAGGTCGAAGAGACCCAGTACTTC | CASSFQVEETQYF
13 | TRBJ2-5 | TRBV7-9 | . | few | TGTGCCAGCAGCGCACAGGGTGGGGAGACCCAGTACTTC | CASSAQGGETQYF
11 | TRBJ1-1 | TRBV2 | . | few | TGTGCCAGCAGTGTTGGCCAGGAAGCTTTCTTT | CASSVGQEAFF
14 | TRBJ2-2 | TRBV5-1 | . | . | TGCGCCAGCAGCTTGGAATGGGGCTCCGGGGAGCTGTTTTTT | CASSLEWGSGELFF
15 | TRBJ2-1 | TRBV5-1 | TRBD2 | many | TGCGCCAGCAGCTTGACACCGGGACTAGCGGATGAGCAGTTCTTC | CASSLTPGLADEQFF
12 | TRBJ2-5 | TRBV7-9 | . | few | TGTGCCAGCAGCTTAGAACCCGAGACCCAGTACTTC | CASSLEPETQYF
15 | TRBJ2-1 | TRBV4-3 | . | many | TGCGCCAGCAGCCCCGGCCGCTGGCCCTACAATGAGCAGTTCTTC | CASSPGRWPYNEQFF
12 | TRBJ1-2 | TRBV20-1 | . | . | TGCAGTGCTAGAGCACAGGGAAACGGCTACACCTTC | CSARAQGNGYTF
18 | TRBJ2-7 | TRBV4-1 | TRBD1 | few | TGCGCCAGCAGCCAAGAGGCACCCGCCGGGACAGGAACCTACGAGCAGTACTTC | CASSQEAPAGTGTYEQYF
15 | TRBJ1-2 | TRBV7-9 | TRBD1 | . | TGTGCCAGCAGCTCCGACAGGGCAGCTAACTATGGCTACACCTTC | CASSSDRAANYGYTF
13 | TRBJ2-7 | TRBV7-6 | . | many | TGTGCCAGCAGCTTAGCACCGGGGTACGAGCAGTACTTC | CASSLAPGYEQYF
13 | TRBJ2-7 | TRBV6-2/TRBV6-3 | . | . | TGTGCCAGCAGTTACGTGCGGGTGAGCGAGCAGTACTTC | CASSYVRVSEQYF
12 | TRBJ2-7 | TRBV7-8 | . | many | TGTGCCAGCAGCTTGAGCTCCTACGAGCAGTACTTC | CASSLSSYEQYF
15 | TRBJ1-1 | TRBV6-2/TRBV6-3 | . | . | TGTGCCAGCAGTTACGAGCACGACTCTAACACTGAAGCTTTCTTT | CASSYEHDSNTEAFF
15 | TRBJ1-1 | TRBV4-1 | . | many | TGCGCCAGCAGCCAAGATGAGGGGTGGGGGACTGAAGCTTTCTTT | CASSQDEGWGTEAFF
15 | TRBJ1-2 | TRBV5-1 | . | . | TGCGCCAGCAGCTTGAGGGCCGGGACGTTTGATGGCTACACCTTC | CASSLRAGTFDGYTF
15 | TRBJ2-5 | TRBV10-3 | . | . | TGTGCCATCAGTGAGTCGACCCGGGTCGGGGAGACTCAGTACTTC | CAISESTRVGETQYF
15 | TRBJ2-5 | TRBV5-1 | TRBD1 | many | TGCGCCAGCAGCTCCTCAGGGGGAGTGAGGGAGACCCAGTACTTC | CASSSSGGVRETQYF
12 | TRBJ2-5 | TRBV7-2 | . | many | TGTGCCAGCAGCTTGGTGCGGGAGACCCAGTACTTC | CASSLVRETQYF
18 | TRBJ1-2 | TRBV7-2 | TRBD1 | . | TGTGCCAGCAGCTCCGGCCCGGGACAGACGAGCCGCAACTATGGCTACACCTTC | CASSSGPGQTSRNYGYTF
15 | TRBJ2-1 | TRBV3-1 | . | . | TGTGCCAGCAGCCAAGGCTTATCTAAGTACAATGAGCAGTTCTTC | CASSQGLSKYNEQFF
17 | TRBJ2-7 | TRBV6-5 | TRBD2 | many | TGTGCCAGCAGTTACGACTCAGCCGGGACTAGGGGAAACGAGCAGTACTTC | CASSYDSAGTRGNEQYF
16 | TRBJ1-2 | TRBV15 | . | few | TGTGCCACCAGCAGAGTCGGAGGAGGACCCCACTTTGGCTACACCTTC | CATSRVGGGPHFGYTF
15 | TRBJ2-1 | TRBV6-5 | TRBD2 | few | TGTGCCAGCAGTTCTAGGACTAGCGGGGGAGGTGAGCAGTTCTTC | CASSSRTSGGGEQFF
13 | TRBJ1-1 | TRBV29-1 | . | . | TGCAGCGTGTGGGCCCCCGAGGGAACTGAAGCTTTCTTT | CSVWAPEGTEAFF
14 | TRBJ2-3 | TRBV7-9 | . | few | TGTGCCAGCAGCTTAATGGGGGCGGGAGATACGCAGTATTTT | CASSLMGAGDTQYF
14 | TRBJ1-6 | TRBV7-3 | . | . | TGTGCCAGCAGCTTGGCCGGCCCGAATTCACCCCTCCACTTT | CASSLAGPNSPLHF
15 | TRBJ2-5 | TRBV6-2/TRBV6-3 | . | few | TGTGCCAGCAGTTACATGGACTACGCCCAAGAGACCCAGTACTTC | CASSYMDYAQETQYF
14 | TRBJ2-3 | TRBV5-1 | . | many | TGCGCCAGCAGCTTAGCCGGATCCACAGATACGCAGTATTTT | CASSLAGSTDTQYF
14 | TRBJ2-1 | TRBV6-5 | TRBD2 | many | TGTGCCAGCAGTGGACTAGCGGGGAGGGATGAGCAGTTCTTC | CASSGLAGRDEQFF
14 | TRBJ2-3 | TRBV5-1 | . | many | TGCGCCAGCAGCTTGGGTAGGGGCACAGATACGCAGTATTTT | CASSLGRGTDTQYF
16 | TRBJ2-7 | TRBV29-1 | TRBD2 | . | TGCAGCGTTGTGGCCCGGGCAGGGAGGGGAACCTACGAGCAGTACTTC | CSVVARAGRGTYEQYF
16 | TRBJ2-2 | TRBV2 | TRBD1 | few | TGTGCCAGCGCTCTTGAGGGGGCTATAAACACCGGGGAGCTGTTTTTT | CASALEGAINTGELFF
15 | TRBJ2-5 | TRBV9 | . | . | TGTGCCAGCAGCTCCTCCTCAGGGAAACAAGAGACCCAGTACTTC | CASSSSSGKQETQYF